Below, 29 T cell receptor beta chains from the same sample are listed, as sequenced in a study of T-cell reconstitution after alpha-beta-depleted transplantation in children. During its preparation, the TCRbeta library received unique molecular identifiers. A single record per CDR3 protein comes from TCRdb applying MiXCR to the PCR reads. The sample carries around 580,000 distinct CDR3 sequences, approximately 30% recorded once. The sample here was PBMCs, taken before TCRalphabeta/CD19-depleted stem cell transplant. These receptors were collected from a boy in the first two years of life with Wiskott-Aldrich syndrome, due to receive a stem cell transplant.

The V call is TRBV20-1, the J call TRBJ2-5, with TRBD2 matching 9 bases. CDR1 is DFQATT and CDR2 is SNEGSKA in the germline V gene (reference sequence). The CDR3 loop spans 13 amino acids. Unmatched junction bases numbered 7, after V lost 6 bases and J lost 5 bases. This chain's CDR3 is CSAPAAGGETQYF. In DNA, the CDR3 is TGCAGTGCCCCCGCTGCGGGAGGGGAGACCCAGTACTTC.

V and J are TRBV12-3 or TRBV12-4 and TRBJ2-2; TRBD2 matches 7 bases. This CDR3 is 18 amino acids long. J lost 2 bases, V lost 0 bases, and 9 bases had no gene match. DNA for the CDR3: TGTGCCAGCAGTTTAGCGCCGAAGGGAGGGCTAAACACCGGGGAGCTGTTTTTT. It is translated as CASSLAPKGGLNTGELFF.

The V gene is TRBV27, the J gene TRBJ2-1; 13 bases align to TRBD2. Germline CDR1 reads MNHEY; CDR2 reads SMNVEV (reference sequence). Trimming cost V 7 bases and J 6 bases; bases outside gene matches: 3. The CDR3 is 14 residues long. CDR3 residues: CASKGLAGLNEQFF. The DNA of the CDR3 is TGTGCCAGCAAGGGACTAGCGGGACTCAATGAGCAGTTCTTC.

This clonotype occurred a few times. The chain carries TRBV20-1 and TRBJ2-2; D possibly corresponds to TRBD2 (6 bases). Germline assignment: CDR1 DFQATT and CDR2 SNEGSKA (reference sequence). CDR3 length: 13 amino acids. Trimming pared 6 bases from V and 4 bases from J, leaving 12 bases between. Here the CDR3 reads CSARGGGTGELFF. CDR3 sequence (DNA): TGCAGTGCGCGGGGCGGTGGCACCGGGGAGCTGTTTTTT.

This clonotype showed up just a few times. V and J are TRBV5-1 and TRBJ2-7, with 10 bases aligning to TRBD2. Germline lookup yields CDR1 SGHRS and CDR2 YFSETQ. The CDR3 has 16 residues. V trimming: 4 bases; J trimming: 2 bases; junction bases outside the gene matches: 9. The CDR3 region has the DNA TGCGCCAGCAGCAAAACCCCTAGCGGGAGTCCCTACGAGCAGTACTTC. This codes for CASSKTPSGSPYEQYF.

The J gene is TRBJ1-4, the V gene TRBV12-3 or TRBV12-4; 10 bases are a match to TRBD1. The CDR3 spans 14 residues. Trimming removed 5 bases from V and 8 bases from J; junction bases left unmatched: 5. DNA of the CDR3: TGTGCCAGCAGTGCGGGACAGGGGACCGAAAAACTGTTTTTT. Protein: CASSAGQGTEKLFF.

This clonotype appeared a few times. J is TRBJ2-2 and V is TRBV25-1; tentatively, D is TRBD1 (5 bases). The germline gives CDR1 MGHDK, CDR2 SYGVNS. V was trimmed by 1 base and J by 7 bases, leaving 13 bases between them. The CDR3 length is 15 residues. The CDR3 protein is CASSESGGAIGELFF. Here the CDR3 DNA reads TGTGCCAGCAGTGAATCGGGTGGGGCGATCGGGGAGCTGTTTTTT.

This clonotype has more than one count but fewer than ten. The rearrangement links TRBV5-1 to TRBJ2-3; maybe TRBD2 (5 bases). The V end was cut by 0 bases, the J end by 0 bases, with 11 bases between. The CDR3 extends over 16 amino acids. Germline V CDR1 and CDR2: SGHRS, YFSETQ. Written as DNA, the CDR3 is TGCGCCAGCAGCTTGGTATCCGGGATAAGCACAGATACGCAGTATTTT. Translated, it gives CASSLVSGISTDTQYF.

This clonotype was observed a handful of times. V usage is TRBV7-9 and J usage is TRBJ2-3; 8 bases are shared with TRBD1. Germline V gene lookup returns CDR1 SEHNR and CDR2 FQNEAQ (reference sequence). The CDR3 runs to 14 residues. The ends lost 3 bases at V and 7 bases at J; junction bases unmatched: 6. CDR3 DNA: TGTGCCAGCAGCTTCCGGGACAGGCTGCATACGCAGTATTTT. Amino acids: CASSFRDRLHTQYF. The entire variable domain, with the rest obtained from reference TRBV7-9 and TRBJ2-3, is as follows: DTGVSQNPRHKITKRGQNVTFRCDPISEHNRLYWYRQTLGQGPEFLTYFQNEAQLEKSRLLSDRFSAERPKGSFSTLEIQRTEQGDSAMYLCASSFRDRLHTQYFGPGTRLTVL.

This clonotype was found a few times. The chain employs TRBV5-1 and TRBJ2-4; unclear D gene. The CDR3 runs 16 residues. V was trimmed by 1 base and J by 0 bases, leaving 11 bases between them. Germline CDR1 SGHRS, CDR2 YFSETQ. The CDR3 loop is CASSLNVNLAKNIQYF. CDR3 nucleotides: TGCGCCAGCAGCTTGAATGTCAACTTAGCCAAAAACATTCAGTACTTC.

The chain is built from TRBV20-1 and TRBJ2-1, with 13 bases lining up with TRBD2. Germline V lookup: CDR1 DFQATT, CDR2 SNEGSKA (reference sequence). The CDR3 runs 15 residues. The junction had 7 bases not matched to a gene; V was cut back by 4 bases and J by 7 bases. The CDR3 loop is CSAKGLAGERNEQFF. The CDR3 DNA reads TGCAGTGCTAAAGGACTAGCGGGAGAACGGAATGAGCAGTTCTTC.

This rearrangement joins TRBV5-1 to TRBJ2-1, with D perhaps being TRBD1 or TRBD2 (5 bases each). The V end lost 0 bases, the J end lost 4 bases, and 14 bases lay between the germline ends. The CDR3 sequence is 16 residues long. The germline V gene has CDR1 SGHRS and CDR2 YFSETQ. The CDR3 here is CASSLAGPMGYNEQFF. CDR3 DNA sequence: TGCGCCAGCAGCTTGGCGGGACCGATGGGGTACAATGAGCAGTTCTTC.

This clonotype has only a few counts. This chain links TRBV20-1 with TRBJ2-7; TRBD2 matches at 7 bases. The CDR3 length is 12 residues. Unmatched junction bases numbered 10, after V lost 3 bases and J lost 11 bases. Per germline, CDR1 DFQATT and CDR2 SNEGSKA (reference sequence). CDR3 nucleotides: TGCAGTGCTAGCGCCCCGGGGGGACGCGAGTACTTC. As protein: CSASAPGGREYF.

In this sample, this clonotype turned up a few times. This chain joins TRBV20-1 and TRBJ2-2; 9 bases are a match to TRBD1. The CDR3 has 14 residues. Trimming took 5 bases from V and 4 from J; bases not matched to a gene: 5. CDR1 and CDR2 (germline): DFQATT, SNEGSKA (reference sequence). The CDR3 sequence: CSALGQGRTGELFF. The DNA for the CDR3 is TGCAGTGCTCTGGGACAGGGACGCACCGGGGAGCTGTTTTTT.

This clonotype was seen only a few times. V and J are TRBV15 and TRBJ2-3; 10 positions agree with TRBD2. J was trimmed by 1 base and V by 0 bases; bases with no gene match: 4. The CDR3 has 17 residues. Germline loops: CDR1 LNHNV, CDR2 YYDKDF (reference sequence). The CDR3 protein is CATSRDRGTSGTDTQYF. The CDR3 DNA reads as TGTGCCACCAGCAGAGATCGAGGGACTAGCGGCACAGATACGCAGTATTTT. The entire variable domain, with the rest obtained from reference TRBV15 and TRBJ2-3, is as follows: DAMVIQNPRYQVTQFGKPVTLSCSQTLNHNVMYWYQQKSSQAPKLLFHYYDKDFNNEADTPDNFQSRRPNTSFCFLDIRSPGLGDTAMYLCATSRDRGTSGTDTQYFGPGTRLTVL.

This clonotype has just a few counts. The CDR3: CASSPRQAEAFF. As DNA, the CDR3 is TGTGCCAGCTCACCAAGGCAAGCTGAAGCTTTCTTT. The V call is TRBV18, the J call TRBJ1-1; the D is unclear. In germline, CDR1 is KGHSH, CDR2 LQKENI. The V gene lost 2 bases and the J gene lost 6 bases, with 7 bases spanning the gap. The CDR3 extends over 12 amino acids.

This clonotype was recorded a few times. The chain uses TRBV10-3 and TRBJ2-5; no reliable D call. The V gene lost 3 bases and the J gene lost 2 bases, with 16 bases spanning the gap. The CDR3 is made up of 16 amino acids. Germline V gene lookup returns CDR1 ENHRY and CDR2 SYGVKD. CDR3 DNA sequence: TGTGCCATCAGTGACAATACGAAGGGTCCTCAAGAGACCCAGTACTTC. Residues: CAISDNTKGPQETQYF.

This clonotype was found a few times. The chain links TRBV12-3 or TRBV12-4 to TRBJ2-1, with 12 bases lining up with TRBD2. V shed 3 bases, J shed 8 bases, and the junction held 8 bases outside the gene matches. This CDR3 is built from 16 residues. CDR3 bases: TGTGCCAGCAGTTTGACTAGCGGGAGCGTTCGCCATGAGCAGTTCTTC. It translates to CASSLTSGSVRHEQFF.

The chain couples TRBV9 to TRBJ2-7; 10 bases fit TRBD2. Germline CDR1 and CDR2: SGDLS and YYNGEE. The V gene end was trimmed by 4 bases and the J gene end by 7 bases; junction bases not matched to a gene: 14. The CDR3 runs 16 residues. CDR3 nucleotide sequence: TGTGCCAGCAGCCTACGGCCCCTAGCGGGAGTATGGGAGCAGTACTTC. This encodes CASSLRPLAGVWEQYF. Together with reference TRBV9 and TRBJ2-7, the CDR3 gives the full variable domain: DSGVTQTPKHLITATGQRVTLRCSPRSGDLSVYWYQQSLDQGLQFLIQYYNGEERAKGNILERFSAQQFPDLHSELNLSSLELGDSALYFCASSLRPLAGVWEQYFGPGTRLTVT.

Only a few counts were recorded for this clonotype. This chain links TRBV4-2 with TRBJ2-3, with 9 bases fitting TRBD2. J gave up 3 bases and V 3 bases, and 7 bases lay outside the gene matches. This CDR3 spans 16 amino acids. CDR1 is LGHNA and CDR2 is YNFKEQ in the germline V gene. The CDR3 region has the DNA TGTGCCAGCAGCCAGGGAAGGACTAGCGCTACAGATACGCAGTATTTT. Its protein product is CASSQGRTSATDTQYF.

This clonotype was detected only a few times. The chain combines TRBV20-1 with TRBJ2-1, with 13 bases fitting TRBD2. The J segment lost 0 bases and the V segment lost 1 base, leaving 3 bases of the junction unmatched. This CDR3 is 17 amino acids long. Germline V gene sequence: CDR1 DFQATT, CDR2 SNEGSKA (reference sequence). The CDR3 nucleotides are TGCAGTGCTAGAGGCTGGACTAGCGGGAGCTCCTACAATGAGCAGTTCTTC. This gives the protein CSARGWTSGSSYNEQFF.

The rearrangement joins TRBV5-1 to TRBJ1-1; D unclear. Deletions cut 5 bases from V and 3 bases from J, with 14 bases between. This CDR3 has 14 residues. Per germline, CDR1 SGHRS and CDR2 YFSETQ. The CDR3 DNA is TGCGCCAGCAGTCCAACCCGGACGTACACTGAAGCTTTCTTT. Translated, it gives CASSPTRTYTEAFF.

The chain has TRBV5-1 and TRBJ2-2; possible D gene TRBD1, 6 bases. Trimming removed 1 base at V and 8 bases at J, with 9 bases between. The germline gives CDR1 SGHRS, CDR2 YFSETQ. This CDR3 region has 13 residues. This CDR3 reads CASSLTGQGELFF. The CDR3 coding sequence is TGCGCCAGCAGCTTGACAGGGCAGGGGGAGCTGTTTTTT.

This sequence joins TRBV14 and TRBJ2-2; D gene ambiguous. V was trimmed by 4 bases and J by 2 bases, leaving 14 bases between them. This CDR3 contains 16 residues. From germline, CDR1 is SGHDN and CDR2 FVKESK. The CDR3 coding sequence is TGTGCCAGCAGCCTGATAGGGAAAACAAACACCGGGGAGCTGTTTTTT. It yields the protein CASSLIGKTNTGELFF.

J is TRBJ1-4 and V is TRBV5-1; D is unresolved. This CDR3 contains 14 residues. Germline loops: CDR1 SGHRS, CDR2 YFSETQ. Trimming removed 0 bases from V and 6 bases from J, with 9 bases in between. CDR3 sequence (DNA): TGCGCCAGCAGCTTGGAGGGAAACGATGAAAAACTGTTTTTT. This translates into CASSLEGNDEKLFF.

This clonotype showed up just a few times. The chain carries TRBV12-3 or TRBV12-4 and TRBJ2-3, with TRBD2 identical over 8 bases. This CDR3 comprises 14 residues. Germline trimming cut 7 bases from V and 6 bases from J; bases unmatched to any gene: 9. In nucleotides, the CDR3 is TGTGCCAGCACCCTCAGCGGGAGTTCGGATACGCAGTATTTT. Translated, it gives CASTLSGSSDTQYF.

This sequence joins TRBV11-2 and TRBJ1-3; D is uncertain. The CDR3 has 18 amino acids. The V end was cut by 0 bases, the J end by 0 bases, with 15 bases between. Germline V lookup: CDR1 SGHAT, CDR2 FQNNGV. The chain's CDR3 is CASSLDQLVGSSGNTIYF. In DNA, the CDR3 is TGTGCCAGCAGCTTAGATCAGCTCGTTGGAAGCTCTGGAAACACCATATATTTT.

This sequence joins TRBV18 and TRBJ2-1, with D uncertain. CDR1 and CDR2 from the germline V gene are KGHSH and LQKENI. This CDR3 contains 14 residues. Trimming took off 3 bases at V and 0 bases at J, with 6 bases between the two ends. The chain's CDR3 is CASSPTRSYNEQFF. For the CDR3, the DNA is TGTGCCAGCTCACCGACTCGCTCCTACAATGAGCAGTTCTTC.

The chain has TRBV5-1 and TRBJ2-7; tentative D call: TRBD2 (5 bases). V gave up 2 bases and J gave up 6 bases, with 9 bases separating them. This CDR3 is 12 amino acids long. The germline CDR1 and CDR2 sequences are SGHRS and YFSETQ. The CDR3 nucleotides are TGCGCCAGCAGCTTCTCTAGCTCCGAGCAGTACTTC. It yields the protein CASSFSSSEQYF.